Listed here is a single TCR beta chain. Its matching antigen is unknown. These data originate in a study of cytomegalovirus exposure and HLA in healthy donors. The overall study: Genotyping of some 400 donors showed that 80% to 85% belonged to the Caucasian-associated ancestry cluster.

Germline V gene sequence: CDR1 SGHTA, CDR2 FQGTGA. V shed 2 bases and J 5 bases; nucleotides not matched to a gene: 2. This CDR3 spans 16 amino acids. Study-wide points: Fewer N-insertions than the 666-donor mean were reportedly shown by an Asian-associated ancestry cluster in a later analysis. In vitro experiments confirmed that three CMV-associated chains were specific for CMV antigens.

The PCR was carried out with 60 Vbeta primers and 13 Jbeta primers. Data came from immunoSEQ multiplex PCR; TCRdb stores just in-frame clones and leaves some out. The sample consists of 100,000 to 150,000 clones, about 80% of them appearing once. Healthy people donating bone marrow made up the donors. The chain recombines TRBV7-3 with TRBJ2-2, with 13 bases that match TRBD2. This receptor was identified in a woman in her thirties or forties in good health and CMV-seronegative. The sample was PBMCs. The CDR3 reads CASSLGLAGVTGELFF. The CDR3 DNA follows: TGTGCCAGCAGCTTAGGACTAGCGGGAGTAACCGGGGAGCTGTTTTTT.